This entry is about one TCR beta chain. On cycle 4 day 1 and cycle 7 day 1, as well as at baseline, blood was sampled. Assay: immunoSEQ multiplex PCR; the TCRdb copy retains only in-frame clones and omits some. Altogether 45,000 to 60,000 clones are present, about nine tenths being singletons, with the ten largest covering roughly an eighth. The data were taken from a study of OX40 agonist ivuxolimab in advanced cancers. Study-wide context: Patients assigned to dose escalation were diagnosed with hepatocellular carcinoma, melanoma, renal cell or head and neck cancer. Treatment received earlier with anti-PD-1, anti-PD-L1 or anti-CTLA-4 agents was allowed, and roughly 40% had some.

The CDR3 is 15 residues long. The V segment lost 5 bases and the J segment 3 bases; nucleotides outside the gene matches: 6. Germline CDR1 reads SGHTA; CDR2 reads FQGTGA. The receptor comes from an adult with an advanced solid tumor such as melanoma, head and neck, liver or kidney cancer. The material was CD4+ or CD8+ T cells sorted from blood, obtained in a trial of the OX40 agonist ivuxolimab. V and J are TRBV7-3 and TRBJ2-3; 9 bases match TRBD1. For the CDR3, the DNA is TGTGCCAGCAGCACCACAGGGGGCAAGACAGATACGCAGTATTTT. As protein: CASSTTGGKTDTQYF.